This record covers a single TCR beta chain. Its antigen is still unknown. At one end, the junction sequence differs from germline, possibly due to a read error. This entry comes from a study of T cell repertoires in cytomegalovirus infection. Study overall: HLA-B-restricted CMV epitopes that are well studied were used alongside recently identified HLA-C-restricted ones. Public TCR beta signature analysis indicated the presence of both CMV infection and matching HLA type.

MiXCR, run by TCRdb on the reads, gives a single entry per CDR3 protein. Among some 900,000 distinct CDR3 sequences listed, around a third were seen once. Germline V gene data show CDR1 as MNHNS and CDR2 as SASEGT. CDR3 length: 11 amino acids. This rearrangement joins TRBV6-1 to TRBJ2-3; D not resolved. The TCR was taken from a human donor in good health (CMV status not recorded). Some clones in this sample may be carry-over from other donors' samples. This material consisted of cultured CD8+ T cells from PBMCs, taken from culture after CMV antigen stimulation. The DNA for the CDR3 is TGTGCCCGCAGTGAAGGATATACGCAGTATTTT. Translated, it gives CARSEGYTQYF.